Listed here are 13 T cell receptor beta chains from one sample, sequenced in a study of T-cell reconstitution after alpha-beta-depleted transplantation in children. Preparing the TCRbeta library involved the use of unique molecular identifiers. TCRdb passed the PCR reads through MiXCR, listing each CDR3 protein once. The table includes about 640,000 distinct CDR3 sequences, 16% detected once. The sequenced sample was PBMCs from the stem cell graft donor, obtained from the stem cell graft. The receptor source for this set is a human donor who donated a stem cell graft to a child with acute myeloid leukemia.

This clonotype was counted many times. The V call is TRBV7-9, the J call TRBJ1-1, with 11 bases that match TRBD1. Germline V gives CDR1 SEHNR, CDR2 FQNEAQ (reference sequence). With 7 bases clipped from V and 6 bases from J, the junction kept 10 bases outside the gene matches. This CDR3 is built from 15 residues. The CDR3 DNA sequence: TGTGCCAGCACCAGGAGGACAGGGGGCGCGTCTGAAGCTTTCTTT. Amino acid sequence: CASTRRTGGASEAFF.

At least ten counts were recorded for this clonotype. This chain uses TRBV20-1 with TRBJ2-5; D is ambiguous. V was clipped by 5 bases and J by 5 bases, with 12 bases between them. Germline CDR1 and CDR2: DFQATT and SNEGSKA (reference sequence). The CDR3 runs to 12 residues. CDR3 region: CSALDSWETQYF. The CDR3 coding sequence is TGCAGTGCTTTAGATTCTTGGGAGACCCAGTACTTC.

The V gene is TRBV5-1, the J gene TRBJ2-3; tentative D call: TRBD1 (6 bases). V lost 1 base and J 2 bases, leaving 20 bases between the germline ends. The CDR3 consists of 18 residues. Germline V lookup: CDR1 SGHRS, CDR2 YFSETQ. DNA of the CDR3: TGCGCCAGCAGCTTGTCCGGGACAAGAAAGGCCCACACAGATACGCAGTATTTT. It specifies CASSLSGTRKAHTDTQYF.

This clonotype turned up a few times. The gene calls are TRBV18 and TRBJ2-5; D gene ambiguous. V was clipped by 2 bases and J by 1 base, with 8 bases between them. This CDR3 is 14 amino acids long. Per the germline V gene, CDR1 is KGHSH and CDR2 is LQKENI. This CDR3 is CASSPTNPQETQYF. The DNA of the CDR3 is TGTGCCAGCTCACCAACTAATCCCCAAGAGACCCAGTACTTC. The full variable domain, with the rest looked up from reference TRBV18 and TRBJ2-5, is NAGVMQNPRHLVRRRGQEARLRCSPMKGHSHVYWYRQLPEEGLKFMVYLQKENIIDESGMPKERFSAEFPKEGPSILRIQQVVRGDSAAYFCASSPTNPQETQYFGPGTRLLVL.

Details on this clonotype: A read error is possible here, since a much larger clone lies one base away. The chain is built from TRBV20-1 and TRBJ1-1; 8 bases agree with TRBD1. The length of the CDR3 is 14 residues. Per germline, CDR1 DFQATT and CDR2 SNEGSKA (reference sequence). J gave up 1 base and V 3 bases, and 4 bases lay outside the gene matches. CDR3 nucleotides: TGCAGTGCTAGGAGACAGGGGAGGAACACTGAAGCTTTCTTT. It yields the protein CSARRQGRNTEAFF.

This clonotype was seen only a few times. The genes are TRBV20-1 and TRBJ2-1, with 8 positions matching TRBD2. CDR1 is DFQATT, CDR2 SNEGSKA, per germline (reference sequence). The CDR3 length is 17 residues. Trimming took 0 bases from V and 5 from J; bases not matched to a gene: 12. Here the CDR3 reads CSARDFGRAGGHNEQFF. The DNA for the CDR3 is TGCAGTGCTAGAGATTTCGGTCGGGCGGGGGGCCACAATGAGCAGTTCTTC.

V gene TRBV11-2 combines with J gene TRBJ2-5; 7 bases map to TRBD1. Germline V gene data show CDR1 as SGHAT and CDR2 as FQNNGV. Trimming took 2 bases from V and 5 from J; bases not matched to a gene: 11. This CDR3 region has 16 residues. The CDR3: CASSLFRGGQAETQYF. DNA of the CDR3: TGTGCCAGCAGCTTATTCCGTGGAGGACAGGCCGAGACCCAGTACTTC.

This rearrangement joins TRBV19 to TRBJ1-1; D is possibly TRBD1 (6 bases). The CDR3 consists of 16 residues. Germline V gene lookup returns CDR1 LNHDA and CDR2 SQIVND (reference sequence). Trimming took off 3 bases at V and 3 bases at J, with 17 bases between the two ends. CDR3 amino acids: CASSMRVGAGDTEAFF. The CDR3 region has the DNA TGTGCCAGTAGTATGCGGGTAGGGGCAGGGGACACTGAAGCTTTCTTT.

This clonotype occurred many times. The chain combines TRBV20-1 with TRBJ2-2; 7 bases align to TRBD1. Trimming cost V 6 bases and J 4 bases; bases outside gene matches: 8. Germline V gene data show CDR1 as DFQATT and CDR2 as SNEGSKA (reference sequence). The CDR3 totals 14 residues. CDR3 in amino acids: CSATRDSRTGELFF. CDR3 bases: TGCAGTGCCACCCGGGACAGCCGCACCGGGGAGCTGTTTTTT.

This chain connects TRBV12-3 or TRBV12-4 to TRBJ1-2, with D perhaps TRBD1 (6 bases). This CDR3 has 14 amino acids. V was clipped by 1 base and J by 4 bases, with 10 bases between them. The chain's CDR3 is CASSLEGGFYGYTF. The CDR3 coding sequence is TGTGCCAGCAGTTTAGAGGGGGGGTTCTATGGCTACACCTTC.

The table lists this clonotype with a few counts. The rearrangement uses TRBV7-9 and TRBJ2-7; no reliable D call. Trimming shortened V by 5 bases and J by 1 base, and 12 bases separated the two germline ends. The germline gives CDR1 SEHNR, CDR2 FQNEAQ (reference sequence). The CDR3 consists of 14 residues. For the CDR3, the DNA is TGTGCCAGCAGCGACGGAAAGTATTCCTACGAGCAGTACTTC. This gives the protein CASSDGKYSYEQYF.

This clonotype was seen a handful of times. The V gene is TRBV25-1, the J gene TRBJ1-6; D gene uncertain. Germline loops: CDR1 MGHDK, CDR2 SYGVNS. V lost 6 bases and J lost 10, with 16 bases in between. The CDR3 is 14 amino acids. The CDR3 reads CASSPSLGGSPLHF. Here the CDR3 DNA reads TGTGCCAGCAGCCCCAGTTTGGGAGGGTCACCCCTCCACTTT.

This clonotype was seen ten or more times. The V gene is TRBV4-3, the J gene TRBJ2-1; 7 bases match TRBD2. V lost 4 bases to trimming and J lost 1 base; unmatched junction nucleotides: 10. Germline lookup yields CDR1 LGHNA and CDR2 YSLEER. The CDR3 length is 17 residues. The CDR3, as DNA: TGCGCCAGCAGCCTAGGACTGGGGGGGGGATCCTACAATGAGCAGTTCTTC. It translates to CASSLGLGGGSYNEQFF.